The sequence of this TCR beta chain was determined in a study of tumor-infiltrating lymphocytes in primary liver carcinoma. Unsorted bulk tissue (roughly 17-32 mg) underwent RNA and DNA co-extraction. Cases comprised patients with primary liver carcinoma who received surgical resection. Total RNA amounting to around 530 ng was the source from which TCR beta cDNA was made with a constant-region primer. Slightly modified ARM-PCR, run as three nested multiplex PCR rounds, produced the TCR beta libraries. TCRdb processed the multiplex PCR reads anew with MiXCR; each CDR3 protein has one entry. The table shows approximately 110,000 distinct CDR3 sequences, with roughly three fifths occurring only once. The sequencing sample was made of liver tumor tissue from sampling region 3. Subset here: tumor region T3, left-lateral pole. This sequence was found in a woman between 55 and 75 years old with primary liver carcinoma and hepatitis B virus infection.

The CDR3 loop reads CASSLQGAGENTEAFF. The DNA for the CDR3 is TGTGCCAGCAGCCTCCAGGGGGCGGGGGAGAACACTGAAGCTTTCTTT. The rearrangement joins TRBV28 to TRBJ1-1, with 8 bases that match TRBD1. V trimming: 6 bases; J trimming: 1 base; junction bases outside the gene matches: 10. Germline V lookup: CDR1 MDHEN, CDR2 SYDVKM. The CDR3 loop spans 16 amino acids.